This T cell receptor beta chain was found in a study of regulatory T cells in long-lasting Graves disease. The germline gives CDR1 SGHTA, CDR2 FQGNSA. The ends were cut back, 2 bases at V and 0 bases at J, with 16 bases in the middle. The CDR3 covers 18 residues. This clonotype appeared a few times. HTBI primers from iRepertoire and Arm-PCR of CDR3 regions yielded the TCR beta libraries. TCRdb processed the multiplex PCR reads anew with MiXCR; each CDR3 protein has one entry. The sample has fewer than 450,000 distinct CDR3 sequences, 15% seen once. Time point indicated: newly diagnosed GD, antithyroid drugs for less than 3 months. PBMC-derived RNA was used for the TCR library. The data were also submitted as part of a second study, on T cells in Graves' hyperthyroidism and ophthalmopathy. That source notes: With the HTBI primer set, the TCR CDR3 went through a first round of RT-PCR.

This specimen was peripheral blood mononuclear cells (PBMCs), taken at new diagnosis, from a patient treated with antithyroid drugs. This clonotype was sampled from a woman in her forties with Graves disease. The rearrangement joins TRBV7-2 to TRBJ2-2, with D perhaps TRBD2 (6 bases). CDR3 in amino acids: CASSLRRFAGTNTGELFF. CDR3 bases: TGTGCCAGCAGCTTAAGAAGGTTTGCGGGGACGAACACCGGGGAGCTGTTTTTT.